This TCR beta chain was found in a study of T cells in Graves' hyperthyroidism and ophthalmopathy. Points from the study as a whole: Peripheral blood also featured most of the thyroid clonotypes expanded above 0.001. Onset of ophthalmopathy came a median approximately 6.5 months after the model predicted it.

Amplification yielded TCR beta CDR3 regions, with RNA transcripts as the source. With the HTBI primer set, the TCR CDR3 went through a first round of RT-PCR. TCRdb passed the multiplex PCR reads through MiXCR, listing each CDR3 protein once. Found here are roughly 740,000 distinct CDR3 sequences, 16% of them singletons; the top ten hold approximately 8%. The CDR3 length is 16 residues. After removal of 2 bases from V and 8 bases from J, the junction contained 3 bases not matched to a gene. In germline, CDR1 is KGHDR, CDR2 SFDVKD. In the case of this clonotype: Its antigen is not known.

The TCR sequence derives from a young man with Graves' hyperthyroidism. The specimen was blood. The V call is TRBV24-1, the J call TRBJ2-1, with 15 bases that match TRBD2. The CDR3 DNA is TGTGCCACCAGTGATTGGACTAGCGGGAGGGCCGATGAGCAGTTCTTC. Its protein product is CATSDWTSGRADEQFF.